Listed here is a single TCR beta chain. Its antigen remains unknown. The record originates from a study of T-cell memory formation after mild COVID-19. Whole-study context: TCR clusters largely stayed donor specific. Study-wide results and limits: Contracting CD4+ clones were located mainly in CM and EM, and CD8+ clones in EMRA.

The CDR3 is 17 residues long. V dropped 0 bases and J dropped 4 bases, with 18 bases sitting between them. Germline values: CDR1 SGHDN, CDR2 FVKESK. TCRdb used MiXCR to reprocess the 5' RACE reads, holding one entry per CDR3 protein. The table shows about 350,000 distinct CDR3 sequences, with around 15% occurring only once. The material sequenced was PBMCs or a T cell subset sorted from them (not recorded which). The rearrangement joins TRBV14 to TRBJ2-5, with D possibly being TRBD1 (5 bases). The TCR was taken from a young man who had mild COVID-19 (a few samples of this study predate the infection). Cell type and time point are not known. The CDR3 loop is CASSQEVSRTLLETQYF. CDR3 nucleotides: TGTGCCAGCAGCCAAGAAGTCTCAAGGACACTCCTAGAGACCCAGTACTTC.